A selection of T cell receptor beta chains follows, all from one sample in a study of PD-1 blockade in mismatch repair-deficient tumors. Assay used: immunoSEQ multiplex PCR; TCRdb lists only in-frame clones, some missing. The table lists some 120,000 clones, 88% of them singletons. The sequenced sample was peripheral blood, obtained just under 74 weeks after starting pembrolizumab. The receptor source for this set is an adult with mismatch repair-deficient cancer. Both conserved end residues are part of each CDR3. The D gene is left open where the match is weak. Clone size is not always given. Where it is, it says once, few, many or a class for expanded clones.

v_call	clone_size	d_call	j_call	cdr3_aa	cdr3_nt
TRBV11-2	NA	NA	TRBJ2-3	CASSFAGGIGADTQYF	TGTGCCAGCAGTTTTGCCGGAGGGATTGGTGCAGATACGCAGTATTTT
TRBV9	NA	TRBD2	TRBJ2-3	CASSPGLAATDTQYF	TGTGCCAGCAGCCCGGGACTAGCGGCCACAGATACGCAGTATTTT
TRBV30	NA	NA	TRBJ2-2	CAWQSPRILNHAGRHHTGELFF	TGTGCCTGGCAATCCCCGAGGATCCTTAACCATGCGGGAAGACATCATACCGGGGAGCTGTTTTTT
TRBV29-1	NA	TRBD2	TRBJ2-2	CSVAGAGGSNTGELFF	TGCAGCGTGGCAGGGGCGGGAGGGTCGAACACCGGGGAGCTGTTTTTT
TRBV7-4	NA	TRBD2	TRBJ2-7	CAIPLAGGIYEQYF	TGTGCCATCCCATTAGCGGGCGGGATCTACGAGCAGTACTTC
TRBV5-6	NA	TRBD1	TRBJ2-7	CASSSGQGYEQYF	TGTGCCAGCAGCTCCGGACAGGGATACGAGCAGTACTTC
TRBV2	once	TRBD2	TRBJ2-1	CASRLAGGLPLSSYNEQFF	TGTGCCAGCAGATTAGCGGGAGGGCTTCCCCTGAGCTCCTACAATGAGCAGTTCTTC
TRBV9	NA	TRBD1	TRBJ2-7	CASSVGDRANEQYF	TGTGCCAGCAGCGTTGGAGACAGGGCCAACGAGCAGTACTTC
TRBV7-6	once	TRBD1	TRBJ2-1	CASSLVVGWDRDNEQFF	TGTGCCAGCAGCTTAGTTGTAGGGTGGGACAGGGACAATGAGCAGTTCTTC
TRBV19	NA	NA	TRBJ2-7	CASSIAGGYSYEQYF	TGTGCCAGTAGTATAGCGGGGGGCTACTCCTACGAGCAGTACTTC
TRBV11-2	once	TRBD2	TRBJ2-1	CASSRSSGSGNEQFF	TGTGCCAGCAGCAGATCTAGCGGGAGTGGGAATGAGCAGTTCTTC
TRBV5-4	NA	TRBD2	TRBJ2-1	CASSLSSGSNEQFF	TGTGCCAGCAGCTTGTCTAGCGGGAGCAATGAGCAGTTCTTC
TRBV5-8	NA	NA	TRBJ2-3	CASSTLFSSTDTQYF	TGTGCCAGCAGCACTCTTTTTTCTAGCACAGATACGCAGTATTTT
TRBV10-2	NA	TRBD1	TRBJ1-3	CASRDRGTGNTIYF	TGCGCCAGCAGGGACAGGGGGACTGGAAACACCATATATTTT
TRBV4-1	NA	TRBD2	TRBJ2-5	CASSRTSGRARETQYF	TGCGCCAGCAGCCGTACTAGCGGGAGGGCCCGGGAGACCCAGTACTTC
TRBV5-4	NA	NA	TRBJ2-7	CASSSDSRSSEQYF	TGTGCCAGCAGTTCGGACTCCCGGTCGAGCGAGCAGTACTTC
TRBV18	NA	TRBD1	TRBJ2-7	CASSFGTGLYEQYF	TGTGCCAGCTCATTCGGGACAGGGCTCTACGAGCAGTACTTC
TRBV6-1	NA	NA	TRBJ2-3	CASRASTDTQYF	TGTGCCAGCCGAGCCAGCACAGATACGCAGTATTTT
TRBV11-2	NA	NA	TRBJ2-1	CASSLYWDGAYNEQFF	TGTGCCAGCAGCTTATACTGGGACGGAGCCTACAATGAGCAGTTCTTC
TRBV25-1	NA	NA	TRBJ2-5	CASSSGKGTQYF	TGTGCCAGCAGTTCGGGGAAGGGGACCCAGTACTTC
TRBV6-6	NA	TRBD1	TRBJ2-5	CASRDRGFETQYF	TGTGCCAGCAGAGACAGGGGCTTCGAGACCCAGTACTTC
TRBV10-3	NA	TRBD1	TRBJ1-2	CAISGETGYGYTF	TGTGCCATCAGTGGCGAGACAGGGTATGGCTACACCTTC
TRBV4-3	NA	NA	TRBJ1-2	CASSQDGGTRYGYTF	TGCGCCAGCAGCCAAGATGGAGGGACCCGCTATGGCTACACCTTC
TRBV11-2	NA	TRBD1	TRBJ2-7	CASSSTRTGAVYEQYF	TGTGCCAGCAGCTCGACGCGGACAGGGGCGGTCTACGAGCAGTACTTC
TRBV19	NA	TRBD2	TRBJ2-1	CASSNPGLAGGRWTYNEQFF	TGTGCCAGTAGTAATCCGGGACTAGCGGGAGGGCGTTGGACCTACAATGAGCAGTTCTTC
TRBV13	NA	NA	TRBJ2-7	CASSSDFLSSYEQYF	TGTGCCAGCAGCTCGGACTTTCTGAGCTCCTACGAGCAGTACTTC
TRBV19	NA	NA	TRBJ2-7	CASSIGGGYSYEQYF	TGTGCCAGTAGTATTGGAGGGGGCTATTCCTACGAGCAGTACTTC
TRBV2	NA	NA	TRBJ1-1	CASITNQNTEAFF	TGTGCCAGCATTACTAATCAGAACACTGAAGCTTTCTTT
TRBV27	NA	TRBD2	TRBJ2-7	CASSQLGLAGVSYEQYF	TGTGCCAGCAGTCAACTGGGACTAGCGGGAGTTTCCTACGAGCAGTACTTC
TRBV29-1	NA	TRBD1	TRBJ1-3	CSANHLAGGGNTIYF	TGCAGCGCCAATCATTTAGCAGGGGGAGGAAACACCATATATTTT
TRBV4-3	NA	TRBD1	TRBJ2-3	CASSQTGVPSTDTQYF	TGCGCCAGCAGCCAGACAGGGGTTCCTAGCACAGATACGCAGTATTTT
TRBV6-5	NA	TRBD1	TRBJ1-5	CASSSGTGLQPQHF	TGTGCCAGCAGTTCCGGGACAGGTCTTCAGCCCCAGCATTTT
TRBV2	few	TRBD1	TRBJ1-5	CASRRSSGTVYQPQHF	TGTGCCAGCAGACGTAGTTCCGGGACAGTATATCAGCCCCAGCATTTT